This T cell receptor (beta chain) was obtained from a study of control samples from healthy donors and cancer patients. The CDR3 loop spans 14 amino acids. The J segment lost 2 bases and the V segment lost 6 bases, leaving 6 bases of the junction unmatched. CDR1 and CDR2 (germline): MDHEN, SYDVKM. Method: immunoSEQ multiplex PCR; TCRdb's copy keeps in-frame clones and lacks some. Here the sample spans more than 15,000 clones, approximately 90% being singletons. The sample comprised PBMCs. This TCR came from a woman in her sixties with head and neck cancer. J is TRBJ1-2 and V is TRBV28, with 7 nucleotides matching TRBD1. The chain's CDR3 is CASRSDRANYGYTF. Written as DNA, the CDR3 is TGTGCCAGCAGATCTGACAGGGCCAACTATGGCTACACCTTC.